This T cell receptor (beta chain) derives from a study of T-cell memory formation after mild COVID-19. Overall study findings and caveats: The pre-infection memory compartment contained some responding clones, suggesting cross-reactive memory joined. The SARS-CoV-2 specificity of second-wave clones reaching peak at day 37 remained unverified. Day 15 to 85 contracting clones showed balanced CD4/CD8; day 15 to 37 expanders favored CD4+.

This clonotype was seen repeatedly, ten times or more. Its antigen is not known. The length of the CDR3 is 16 residues. From germline, CDR1 is SGHRS and CDR2 YFSETQ. The ends were cut back, 3 bases at V and 5 bases at J, with 20 bases in the middle. Researchers used 5'RACE with constant-segment primers to make TCR alpha and TCR beta cDNA libraries that carry sample barcodes and UMIs. One entry per CDR3 protein, called by TCRdb with MiXCR from the 5' RACE reads. The sample carries approximately 340,000 distinct CDR3 sequences, 10% to 15% recorded once. The chain employs TRBV5-1 and TRBJ2-5, with D tentatively TRBD1 or TRBD2 (6 bases each). The material sequenced was PBMCs or a T cell subset sorted from them (not recorded which). The TCR comes from a man younger than 30 who had mild COVID-19 (a few samples of this study predate the infection). Cell type and time point are not known. CDR3 amino acids: CASSSTIQGLWETQYF. CDR3 in DNA: TGCGCCAGCAGCTCAACCATACAGGGACTTTGGGAGACCCAGTACTTC. The whole variable domain, remainder taken from reference TRBV5-1 and TRBJ2-5, is KAGVTQTPRYLIKTRGQQVTLSCSPISGHRSVSWYQQTPGQGLQFLFEYFSETQRNKGNFPGRFSGRQFSNSRSEMNVSTLELGDSALYLCASSSTIQGLWETQYFGPGTRLLVL.